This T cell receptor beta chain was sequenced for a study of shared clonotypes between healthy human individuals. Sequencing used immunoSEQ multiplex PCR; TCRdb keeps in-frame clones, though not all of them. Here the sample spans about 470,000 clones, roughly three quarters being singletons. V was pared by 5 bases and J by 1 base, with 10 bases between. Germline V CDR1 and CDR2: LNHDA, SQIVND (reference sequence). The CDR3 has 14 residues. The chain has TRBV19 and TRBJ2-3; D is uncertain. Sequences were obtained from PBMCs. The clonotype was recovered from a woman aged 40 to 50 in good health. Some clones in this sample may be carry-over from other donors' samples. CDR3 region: CASSPFVGTDTQYF. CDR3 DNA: TGTGCCAGTAGTCCTTTTGTAGGCACAGATACGCAGTATTTT.